This T cell receptor beta chain was recovered during a study of Ad26.COV2.S vaccination and SARS-CoV-2 variants. Study details: Once, or twice with 56 days between doses, Ad26.COV2.S was given intramuscularly.

The ends were cut back, 4 bases at V and 1 base at J, with 14 bases in the middle. The CDR3 has 16 residues. Germline CDR1 is KGHDR and CDR2 is SFDVKD. Clones were sequenced by immunoSEQ multiplex PCR, and TCRdb holds only the in-frame ones, with some missing. The sample carries 330,000 or so clones, roughly nine tenths recorded once. In this sample, this clone turned up once. Its matching antigen is unknown. General study findings and limits: Participants given vaccine showed non-spike TCR breadth similar to that of placebo recipients.

The treatment: some 20 received Ad26.COV2.S at low or high dose, single or two shots; 5 received placebo; per-sample allocation not given. Collection of the samples took place on day 63 after the first injection of vaccine or placebo. The material was peripheral blood, obtained in a trial of Ad26.COV2.S vaccine versus placebo. This receptor was taken from a person aged 18-65 years who received the Ad26.COV2.S COVID-19 vaccine or a placebo. The J gene is TRBJ2-3, the V gene TRBV24-1; D is ambiguous. CDR3 DNA: TGTGCCACCAGTGACGGCAAGTCTACGGGCACAGATACGCAGTATTTT. Translated, it gives CATSDGKSTGTDTQYF.